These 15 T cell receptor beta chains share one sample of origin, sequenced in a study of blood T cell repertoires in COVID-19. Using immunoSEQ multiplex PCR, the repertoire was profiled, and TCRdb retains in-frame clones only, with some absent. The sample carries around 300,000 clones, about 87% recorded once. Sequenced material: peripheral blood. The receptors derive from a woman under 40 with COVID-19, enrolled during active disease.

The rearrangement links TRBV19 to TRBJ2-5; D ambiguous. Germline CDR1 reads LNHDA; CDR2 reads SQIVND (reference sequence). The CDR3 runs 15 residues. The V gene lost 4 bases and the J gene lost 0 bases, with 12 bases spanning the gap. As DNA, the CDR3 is TGTGCCAGTAGTAGTCCGGCGGCGTACCAAGAGACCCAGTACTTC. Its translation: CASSSPAAYQETQYF.

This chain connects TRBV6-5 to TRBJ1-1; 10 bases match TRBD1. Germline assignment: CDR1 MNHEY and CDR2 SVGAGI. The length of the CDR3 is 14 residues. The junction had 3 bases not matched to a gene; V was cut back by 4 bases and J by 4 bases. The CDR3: CASSSRQGATEAFF. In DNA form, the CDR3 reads TGTGCCAGCAGTTCCCGACAGGGGGCCACTGAAGCTTTCTTT.

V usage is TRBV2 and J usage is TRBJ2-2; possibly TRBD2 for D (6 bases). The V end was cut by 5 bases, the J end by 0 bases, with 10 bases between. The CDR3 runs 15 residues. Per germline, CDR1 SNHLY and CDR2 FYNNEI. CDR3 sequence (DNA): TGTGCCAGCAGTCCGGGACTGCCGAACACCGGGGAGCTGTTTTTT. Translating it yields CASSPGLPNTGELFF.

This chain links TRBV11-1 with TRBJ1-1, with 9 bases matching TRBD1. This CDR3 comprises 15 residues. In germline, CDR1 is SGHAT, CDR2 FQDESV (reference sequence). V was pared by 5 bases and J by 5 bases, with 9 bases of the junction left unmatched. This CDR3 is CASSGTGLVGTEAFF. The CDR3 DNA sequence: TGTGCCAGCAGCGGGACAGGGTTGGTGGGAACTGAAGCTTTCTTT.

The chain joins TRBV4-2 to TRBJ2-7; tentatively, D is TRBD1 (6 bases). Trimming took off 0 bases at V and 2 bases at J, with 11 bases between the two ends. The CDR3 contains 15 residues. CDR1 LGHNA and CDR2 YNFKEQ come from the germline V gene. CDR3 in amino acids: CASSQEVQGTYEQYF. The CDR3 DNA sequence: TGTGCCAGCAGCCAAGAAGTACAGGGAACCTACGAGCAGTACTTC.

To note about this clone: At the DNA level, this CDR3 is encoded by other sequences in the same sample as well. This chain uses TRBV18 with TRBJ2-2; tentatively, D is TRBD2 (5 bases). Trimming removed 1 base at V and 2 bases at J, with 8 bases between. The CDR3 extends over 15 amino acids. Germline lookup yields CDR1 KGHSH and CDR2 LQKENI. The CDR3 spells CASSPQGVNTGELFF. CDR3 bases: TGTGCCAGCTCACCACAGGGAGTAAACACCGGGGAGCTGTTTTTT.

The chain's CDR3 is CASSLRTGTYGYTF. CDR3 bases: TGTGCCAGCAGCCTTCGGACAGGTACCTATGGCTACACCTTC. V and J are TRBV3-1 (or the pseudogene TRBV3-2) and TRBJ1-2; TRBD1 aligns across 7 bases. With V trimmed by 4 bases and J by 4 bases, 6 bases remained unmatched. The CDR3 consists of 14 residues. In germline, CDR1 is LGHDT, CDR2 YNNKEL (reference sequence).

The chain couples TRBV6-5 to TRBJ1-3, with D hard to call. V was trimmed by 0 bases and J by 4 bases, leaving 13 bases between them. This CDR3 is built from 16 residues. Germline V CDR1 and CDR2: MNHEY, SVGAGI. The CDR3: CASSYSTGETGNTIYF. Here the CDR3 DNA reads TGTGCCAGCAGTTACTCGACCGGGGAGACGGGAAACACCATATATTTT.

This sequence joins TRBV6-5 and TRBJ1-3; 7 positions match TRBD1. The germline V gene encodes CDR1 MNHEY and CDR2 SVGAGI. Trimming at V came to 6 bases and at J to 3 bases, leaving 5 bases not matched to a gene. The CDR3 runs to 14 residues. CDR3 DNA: TGTGCCAGCAGCTCCAGGGGGAATGGAAACACCATATATTTT. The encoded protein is CASSSRGNGNTIYF.

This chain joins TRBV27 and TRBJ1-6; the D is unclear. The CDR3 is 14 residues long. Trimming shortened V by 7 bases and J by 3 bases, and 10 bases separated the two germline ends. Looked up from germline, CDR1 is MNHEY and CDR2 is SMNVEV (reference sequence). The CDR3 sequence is CASMPGNYNSPLHF. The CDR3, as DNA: TGTGCCAGCATGCCCGGGAACTATAATTCACCCCTCCACTTT.

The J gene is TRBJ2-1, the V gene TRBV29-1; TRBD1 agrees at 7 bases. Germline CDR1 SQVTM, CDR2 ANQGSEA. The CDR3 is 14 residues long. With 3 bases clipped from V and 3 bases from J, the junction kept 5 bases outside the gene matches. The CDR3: CSVDARDSYNEQFF. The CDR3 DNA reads TGCAGCGTTGACGCCCGGGACAGCTACAATGAGCAGTTCTTC.

The CDR3 nucleotides are TGCAGCGTTCAACCCTTGACCCAGGGGGCCGGTGGAAACTATGGCTACACCTTC. Translated, it gives CSVQPLTQGAGGNYGYTF. V and J are TRBV29-1 and TRBJ1-2; 8 positions agree with TRBD1. J lost 2 bases, V lost 5 bases, and 19 bases had no gene match. Germline loops: CDR1 SQVTM, CDR2 ANQGSEA. The CDR3 is 18 amino acids.

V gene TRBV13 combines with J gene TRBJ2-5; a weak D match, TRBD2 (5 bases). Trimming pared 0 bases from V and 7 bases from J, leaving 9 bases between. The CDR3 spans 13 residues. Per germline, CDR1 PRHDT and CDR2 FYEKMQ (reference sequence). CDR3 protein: CASSLGASWTQYF. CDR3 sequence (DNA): TGTGCCAGCAGCTTAGGGGCTAGCTGGACCCAGTACTTC.

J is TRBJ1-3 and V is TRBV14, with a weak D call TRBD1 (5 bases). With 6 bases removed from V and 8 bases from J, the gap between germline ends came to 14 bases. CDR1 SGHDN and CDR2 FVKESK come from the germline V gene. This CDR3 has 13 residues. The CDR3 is CASRNDGGHTIYF. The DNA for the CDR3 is TGTGCCAGCAGGAACGACGGGGGTCACACCATATATTTT.

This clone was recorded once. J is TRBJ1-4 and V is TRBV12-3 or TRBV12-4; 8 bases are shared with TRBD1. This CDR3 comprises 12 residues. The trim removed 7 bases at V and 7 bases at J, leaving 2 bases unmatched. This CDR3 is CASTGGFEKLFF. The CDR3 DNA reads TGTGCCAGCACAGGGGGCTTTGAAAAACTGTTTTTT.